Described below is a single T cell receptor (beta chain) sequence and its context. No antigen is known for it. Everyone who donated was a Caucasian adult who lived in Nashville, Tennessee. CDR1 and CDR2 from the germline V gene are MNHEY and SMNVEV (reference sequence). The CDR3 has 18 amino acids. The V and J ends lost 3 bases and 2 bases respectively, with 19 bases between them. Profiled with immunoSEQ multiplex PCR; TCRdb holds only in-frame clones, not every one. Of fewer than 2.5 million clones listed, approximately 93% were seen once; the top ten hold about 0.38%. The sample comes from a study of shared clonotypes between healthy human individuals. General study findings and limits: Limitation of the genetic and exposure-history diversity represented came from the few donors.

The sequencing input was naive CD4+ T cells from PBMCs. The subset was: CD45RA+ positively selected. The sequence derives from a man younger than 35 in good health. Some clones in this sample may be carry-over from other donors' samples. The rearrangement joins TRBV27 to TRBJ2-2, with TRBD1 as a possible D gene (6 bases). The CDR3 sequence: CASSFLGLGAGNTGELFF. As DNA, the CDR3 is TGTGCCAGCAGTTTTTTGGGGTTGGGGGCGGGCAACACCGGGGAGCTGTTTTTT.